This T cell receptor (beta chain) was sequenced in a study of regulatory T cells in long-lasting Graves disease. This CDR3 has 11 amino acids. Germline CDR1 and CDR2: MNHEY and SVGAGI. Trimming stripped 2 bases from V and 12 bases from J, with 8 bases between. Findings and limits, study-wide: Persistent disease favored TRBV28, TRBJ1-2 and TRBJ2-5.

Time point here: newly diagnosed GD, antithyroid drugs for less than 3 months. There was RNA extracted from PBMCs, and the TCR library was made from it. This clonotype was recorded many times. Its antigen is undetermined. Library construction for TCR beta used iRepertoire HTBI primers and Arm-PCR of CDR3 regions. TCRdb passed the multiplex PCR reads through MiXCR, listing each CDR3 protein once. The table lists around 500,000 distinct CDR3 sequences, 15% to 20% of them singletons. These sequences were also reported in another study, on T cells in Graves' hyperthyroidism and ophthalmopathy. This second report adds: Patients aged 18 to 65 with hyperthyroidism were newly diagnosed, with duration under 2 months.

The rearrangement joins TRBV6-5 to TRBJ1-5; D is undetermined. The sequencing used peripheral blood mononuclear cells (PBMCs), collected at new diagnosis, from a patient treated with antithyroid drugs. This clonotype was obtained from a woman aged 35-65 years with Graves disease. In nucleotides, the CDR3 is TGTGCCAGCAGTTACGGAGGTAGCCAGCATTTT. Translation gives CASSYGGSQHF.